This T cell receptor (beta chain) was found in a study of neurological immune-mediated disorders. V lost 3 bases and J 5 bases, leaving 8 bases between the germline ends. The CDR3 totals 12 residues. In germline, CDR1 is SGHRS, CDR2 YFSETQ. Study-wide findings and caveats: Subjects shared no identical expanded-clone CDR3 amino acid sequences, suggesting private TCR-beta repertoires in all groups.

5'RACE employing 10-nucleotide random UMIs yielded the cDNA. TCRdb fed the 5' RACE reads into MiXCR, producing one record per CDR3 protein. The repertoire holds roughly 120,000 distinct CDR3 sequences, with around 3% as singletons. At least ten counts were recorded for this clonotype. The antigen remains undetermined. Preparation of the unsorted libraries drew on 2 million PBMCs stored at -80 C. Material: PBMCs. The clonotype comes from a woman aged 25-40 years with multiple sclerosis. The chain employs TRBV5-1 and TRBJ1-2; D uncertain. This chain's CDR3 is CASSSQAYGYTF. DNA of the CDR3: TGCGCCAGCAGCTCCCAAGCGTATGGCTACACCTTC.